This is a list of T cell receptor beta chains from one sample in a study of blood T cell repertoires in COVID-19. This table comes from immunoSEQ multiplex PCR, and its TCRdb copy is limited to in-frame clones, with some not included. Of about 360,000 clones in the sample, about 89% were seen once. The sample comprised PBMCs or T cells enriched from blood (not recorded which). The source is a man aged 35 to 55 in a cohort exposed to, infected with or recovered from COVID-19 (not recorded which). CDR3s include the opening cysteine and the closing phenylalanine or tryptophan.

v_gene	j_gene	CDR3aa
TRBV27	TRBJ1-4	CASSPRGTNEKLFF
TRBV6-5	TRBJ2-5	CASSYSNGGEETQYF
TRBV5-5	TRBJ1-2	CASSLRGEGGYTF
TRBV4-1	TRBJ2-2	CASSRTLQGVEGELFF
TRBV7-2	TRBJ2-1	CASSYGQGSYNEQFF
TRBV24-1	TRBJ2-3	CATSDPGLAGADTQYF
TRBV7-8	TRBJ2-3	CASSKNGKRATDTQYF
TRBV5-1	TRBJ2-3	CASSPRTTSTDTQYF
TRBV18	TRBJ2-2	CASSPPLALNTGELFF
TRBV25-1	TRBJ1-1	CASSEDGDTEAFF
TRBV28	TRBJ1-2	CASSQGQRSYGYTF
TRBV24-1	TRBJ1-2	CATSDSGTGTVYGYTF
TRBV7-9	TRBJ2-7	CASSLSDSGTSDYEQYF
TRBV5-6	TRBJ1-2	CASSSPYGYTF
TRBV11-2	TRBJ1-1	CASSRKGGGTEAFF
TRBV27	TRBJ1-6	CASSSRKGDSPLHF
TRBV4-1	TRBJ1-5	CASSPRDNLRASAQHF
TRBV5-1	TRBJ1-1	CASSFTGQDHTEAFF
TRBV7-2	TRBJ1-1	CASSVQGENTEAFF
TRBV5-1	TRBJ1-2	CASSLRQGDGYTF
TRBV5-4	TRBJ2-1	CASSSSASSYNEQFF
TRBV5-6	TRBJ1-2	CASSLTGTGLYGYTF
TRBV24-1	TRBJ2-1	CATSDTRTGGAFNEQFF
TRBV30	TRBJ1-4	CAWSSQGAEKLFF
TRBV6-1	TRBJ2-7	CASSEWRRGLLPNYEQYF
TRBV2	TRBJ2-7	CASSQRLAGISEQYF
TRBV27	TRBJ2-2	CASSLTSRGGNTGELFF